This TCR beta chain came from a study of OX40 agonist ivuxolimab in advanced cancers. Study in general: Patients treated during dose escalation were battling hepatocellular carcinoma, melanoma, renal cell or head and neck cancer. Males comprised around four fifths of the group, whose mean age was approximately 60 years (range roughly 20 to 85). Eligibility admitted prior anti-PD-1, anti-PD-L1 or anti-CTLA-4 therapy; about 42% had some. Findings and limits, study-wide: The authors did not determine the antigen specificity of the expanded peripheral T cells.

The CDR3 sequence is 15 residues long. CDR1 and CDR2 (germline): MNHEY, SMNVEV (reference sequence). V was cut by 5 bases and J by 4 bases, with 16 bases left in between. Only in-frame clones appear in the TCRdb table, and some are missing; sequencing was by immunoSEQ multiplex PCR. The sample lists just under 65,000 clones; about 83% were seen once. A remark on this clone: Its antigen remains unidentified.

The receptor was derived from an adult with an advanced solid tumor such as melanoma, head and neck, liver or kidney cancer. The chain joins TRBV27 to TRBJ2-3; D ambiguous. Sample: CD4+ or CD8+ T cells sorted from blood, taken in a trial of the OX40 agonist ivuxolimab. The CDR3 spells CASSLIGYLSDTQYF. The CDR3 DNA follows: TGTGCCAGCAGTCTGATAGGGTATCTTTCAGATACGCAGTATTTT.